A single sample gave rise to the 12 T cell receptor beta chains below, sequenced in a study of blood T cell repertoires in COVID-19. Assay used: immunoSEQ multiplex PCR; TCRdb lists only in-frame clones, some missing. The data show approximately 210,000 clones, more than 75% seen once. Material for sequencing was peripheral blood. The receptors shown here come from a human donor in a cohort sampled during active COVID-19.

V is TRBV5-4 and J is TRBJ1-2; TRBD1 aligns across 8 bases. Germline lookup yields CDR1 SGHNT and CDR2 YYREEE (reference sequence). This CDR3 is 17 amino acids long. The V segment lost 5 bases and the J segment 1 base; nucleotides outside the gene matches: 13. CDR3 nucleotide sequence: TGTGCCAGCAGTTCGAGGAACCCGGGACAGGTTAACTATGGCTACACCTTC. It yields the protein CASSSRNPGQVNYGYTF.

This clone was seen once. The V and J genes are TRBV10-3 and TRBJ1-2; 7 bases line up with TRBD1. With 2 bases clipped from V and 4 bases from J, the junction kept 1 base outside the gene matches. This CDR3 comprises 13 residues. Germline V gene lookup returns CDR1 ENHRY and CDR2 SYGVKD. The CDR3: CAISEGQAYGYTF. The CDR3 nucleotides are TGTGCCATCAGTGAGGGACAGGCCTATGGCTACACCTTC.

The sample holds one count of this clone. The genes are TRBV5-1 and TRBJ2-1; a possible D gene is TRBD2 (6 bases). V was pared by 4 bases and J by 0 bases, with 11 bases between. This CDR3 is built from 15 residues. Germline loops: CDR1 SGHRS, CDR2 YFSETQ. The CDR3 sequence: CASSRTSTSYNEQFF. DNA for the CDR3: TGCGCCAGCAGCCGAACTAGCACCTCCTACAATGAGCAGTTCTTC.

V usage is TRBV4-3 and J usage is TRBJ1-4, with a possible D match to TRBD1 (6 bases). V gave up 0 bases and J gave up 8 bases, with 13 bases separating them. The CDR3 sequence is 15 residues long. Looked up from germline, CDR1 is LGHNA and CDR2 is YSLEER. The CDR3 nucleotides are TGCGCCAGCAGCCAAGATCAGGGGAGGGGCGAAAAACTGTTTTTT. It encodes CASSQDQGRGEKLFF.

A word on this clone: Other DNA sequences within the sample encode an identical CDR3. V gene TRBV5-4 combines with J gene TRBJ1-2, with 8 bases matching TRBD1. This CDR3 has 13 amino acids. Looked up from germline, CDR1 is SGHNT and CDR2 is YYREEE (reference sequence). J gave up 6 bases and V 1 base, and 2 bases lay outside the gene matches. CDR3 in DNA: TGTGCCAGCAGCTTGACAGGGGGAGATGGCTACACCTTC. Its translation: CASSLTGGDGYTF.

The CDR3 DNA reads as TGTGCCAGCAGCCGGGAGGGGATTCAGCTCTCCTACAATGAGCAGTTCTTC. Translation: CASSREGIQLSYNEQFF. V usage is TRBV4-2 and J usage is TRBJ2-1; 7 nucleotides agree with TRBD2. The CDR3 totals 17 residues. V was pared by 4 bases and J by 0 bases, with 9 bases of the junction left unmatched. The germline CDR1 and CDR2 sequences are LGHNA and YNFKEQ.

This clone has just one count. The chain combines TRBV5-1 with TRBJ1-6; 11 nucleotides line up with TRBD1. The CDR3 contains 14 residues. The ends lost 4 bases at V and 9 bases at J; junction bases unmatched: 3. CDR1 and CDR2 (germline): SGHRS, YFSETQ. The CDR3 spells CASSRGQGGSPLHF. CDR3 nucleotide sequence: TGCGCCAGCAGCCGGGGACAGGGGGGTTCACCCCTCCACTTT. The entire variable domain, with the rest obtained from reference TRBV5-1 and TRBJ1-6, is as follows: KAGVTQTPRYLIKTRGQQVTLSCSPISGHRSVSWYQQTPGQGLQFLFEYFSETQRNKGNFPGRFSGRQFSNSRSEMNVSTLELGDSALYLCASSRGQGGSPLHFGNGTRLTVT.

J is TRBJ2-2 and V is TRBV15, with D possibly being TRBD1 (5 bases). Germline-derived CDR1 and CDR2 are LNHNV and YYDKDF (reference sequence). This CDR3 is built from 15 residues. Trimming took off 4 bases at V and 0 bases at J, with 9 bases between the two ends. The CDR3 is CATSKTDPNTGELFF. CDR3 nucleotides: TGTGCCACCAGCAAGACAGACCCGAACACCGGGGAGCTGTTTTTT.

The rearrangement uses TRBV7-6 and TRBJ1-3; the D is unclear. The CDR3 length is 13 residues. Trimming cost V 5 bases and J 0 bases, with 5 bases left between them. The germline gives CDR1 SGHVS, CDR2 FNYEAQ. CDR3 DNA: TGTGCCAGCAGCACTAGCTCTGGAAACACCATATATTTT. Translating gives CASSTSSGNTIYF.

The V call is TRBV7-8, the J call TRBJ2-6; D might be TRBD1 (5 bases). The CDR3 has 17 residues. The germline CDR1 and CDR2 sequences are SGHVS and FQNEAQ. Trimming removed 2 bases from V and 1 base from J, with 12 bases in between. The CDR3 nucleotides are TGTGCCAGCAGCTTACCATCAGGGTGGTCTGGGGCCAACGTCCTGACTTTC. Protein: CASSLPSGWSGANVLTF.

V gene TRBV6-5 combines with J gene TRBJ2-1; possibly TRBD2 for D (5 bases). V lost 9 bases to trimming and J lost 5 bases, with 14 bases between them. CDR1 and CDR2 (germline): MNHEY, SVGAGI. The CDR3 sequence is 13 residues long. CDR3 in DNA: TGTGCCAGTCGAGCGGCAGGAGACAATGAGCAGTTCTTC. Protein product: CASRAAGDNEQFF.

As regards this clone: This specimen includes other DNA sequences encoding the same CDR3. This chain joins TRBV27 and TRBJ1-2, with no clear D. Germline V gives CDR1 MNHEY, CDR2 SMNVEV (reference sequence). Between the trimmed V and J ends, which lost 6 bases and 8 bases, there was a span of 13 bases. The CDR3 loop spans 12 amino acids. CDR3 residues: CASRSGAGGYTF. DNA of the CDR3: TGTGCCAGCAGATCGGGCGCGGGAGGCTACACCTTC.